Here is one TCR beta chain with its context. This sample is part of a study of blood T cell repertoires in COVID-19. For the study at large: COVID-19 samples from acute and convalescent phases originated in the United States, Italy and Spain. PBMCs, B-cell-depleted T cells, or T cells were the source of the cDNA or gDNA that made up the material.

As originally analysed: Reference gene primer amplification gave nucleated cell count estimates. Assay: immunoSEQ multiplex PCR; the TCRdb copy retains only in-frame clones and omits some. The V and J calls and clone size are taken from that table; D and trimming were inferred from the DNA. The sample records roughly 120,000 clones, just under 90% being singletons. There are 14 residues in the CDR3. Between the trimmed V and J ends, which lost 0 bases and 3 bases, there was a span of 8 bases. Per germline, CDR1 MNHEY and CDR2 SMNVEV (reference sequence). The sequence was obtained from a woman in her 50s with acute or convalescent COVID-19. Sequencing input: peripheral blood. V usage is TRBV27 and J usage is TRBJ1-1, with D perhaps TRBD1 (5 bases). The CDR3 DNA sequence: TGTGCCAGCAGTTTATCCCCGGGGGACACTGAAGCTTTCTTT. It encodes CASSLSPGDTEAFF.